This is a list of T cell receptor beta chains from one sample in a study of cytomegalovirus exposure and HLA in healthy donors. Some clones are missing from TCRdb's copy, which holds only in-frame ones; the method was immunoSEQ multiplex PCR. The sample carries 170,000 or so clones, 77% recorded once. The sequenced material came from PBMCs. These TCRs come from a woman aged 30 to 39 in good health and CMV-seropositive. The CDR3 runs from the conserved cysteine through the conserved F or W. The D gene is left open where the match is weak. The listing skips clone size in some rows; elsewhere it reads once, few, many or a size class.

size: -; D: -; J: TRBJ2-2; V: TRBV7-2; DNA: TGTGCCAGCATCATCAGCACCGGGGAGCTGTTTTTT; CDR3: CASIISTGELFF
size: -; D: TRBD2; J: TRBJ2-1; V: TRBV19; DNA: TGTGCCAGTAAAAGCGGGACTTCAAGGAATGAGCAGTTCTTC; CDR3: CASKSGTSRNEQFF
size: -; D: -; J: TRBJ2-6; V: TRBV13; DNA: TGTGCCAGCAGCTTAGGGGGGCCCGGGGCCAACGTCCTGACTTTC; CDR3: CASSLGGPGANVLTF
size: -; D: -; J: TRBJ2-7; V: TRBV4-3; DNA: TGCGCCAGCAGCCAAGGCGTCTGGGAGTACGAGCAGTACTTC; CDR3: CASSQGVWEYEQYF
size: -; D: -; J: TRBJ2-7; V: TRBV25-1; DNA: TGTGCCAGCAGTAAGCAGGGGTTACACGAGCAGTACTTC; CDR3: CASSKQGLHEQYF
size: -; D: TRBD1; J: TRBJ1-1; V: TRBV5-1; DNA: TGCGCCAGCAGCTTGGGGCGACAGGGCGGGAGGACTGAAGCTTTCTTT; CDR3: CASSLGRQGGRTEAFF
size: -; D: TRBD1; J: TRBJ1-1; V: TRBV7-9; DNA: TGTGCCAGCAGCCCCCCCAAGACAGGGAACGACACTGAAGCTTTCTTT; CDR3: CASSPPKTGNDTEAFF
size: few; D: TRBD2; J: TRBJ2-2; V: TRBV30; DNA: TGTGCCTGGAGTGGGGCTAGCGGGGGCACCGGGGAGCTGTTTTTT; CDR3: CAWSGASGGTGELFF
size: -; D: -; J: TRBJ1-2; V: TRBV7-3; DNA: TGTGCCAGCAGCCCCACAGGGAACTATGGCTACACCTTC; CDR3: CASSPTGNYGYTF
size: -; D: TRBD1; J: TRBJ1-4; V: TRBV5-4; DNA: TGTGCCAGCAGCCCGACCACAGGGGGCCGTGAAAAACTGTTTTTT; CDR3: CASSPTTGGREKLFF
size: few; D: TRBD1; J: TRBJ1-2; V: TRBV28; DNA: TGTGCCTCGAGGGGGCGTCTGGGGGGCTACACCTTC; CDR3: CASRGRLGGYTF
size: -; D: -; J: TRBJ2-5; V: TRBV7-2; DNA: TGTGCCAGCAGCTTAGCGGGAGCCCAGGAGACCCAGTACTTC; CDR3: CASSLAGAQETQYF
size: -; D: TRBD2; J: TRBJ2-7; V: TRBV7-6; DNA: TGTGCCAGCAGTCCGCGGGGGACCCAGGGTGGCTACGAGCAGTACTTC; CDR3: CASSPRGTQGGYEQYF
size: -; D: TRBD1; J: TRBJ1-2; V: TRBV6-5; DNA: TGTGCCAGCAGAAAAACAGGGGAAGGCTATGGCTACACCTTC; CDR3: CASRKTGEGYGYTF
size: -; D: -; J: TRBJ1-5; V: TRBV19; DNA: TGTGCCAGTAGTATAGACCGGGGTCAGCCCCAGCATTTT; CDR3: CASSIDRGQPQHF
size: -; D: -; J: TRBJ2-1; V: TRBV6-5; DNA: TGTGCCAGCAGTTACTCGTCGGGACAACGATACAATGAGCAGTTCTTC; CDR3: CASSYSSGQRYNEQFF
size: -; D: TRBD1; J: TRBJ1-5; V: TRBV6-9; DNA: TGTGCCAGCACCAATGGGGACAGGGGCAAAAAAAGCACGAATCAGCCCCAGCATTTT; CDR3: CASTNGDRGKKSTNQPQHF
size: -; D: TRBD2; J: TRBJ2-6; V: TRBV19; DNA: TGTGCCAGTAGTAAAAGGGGCGGGACTAGCGGCTCTGGGGCCAACGTCCTGACTTTC; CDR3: CASSKRGGTSGSGANVLTF
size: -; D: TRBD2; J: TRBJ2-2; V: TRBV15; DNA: TGTGCCACCAGCTCCCCTCAAATGGGTCTAGCGGGAGTTAACACCGGGGAGCTGTTTTTT; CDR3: CATSSPQMGLAGVNTGELFF
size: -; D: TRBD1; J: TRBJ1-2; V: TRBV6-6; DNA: TGTGCCAGCAGCCGGACAGGGGAGGACTATGGCTACACCTTC; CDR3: CASSRTGEDYGYTF
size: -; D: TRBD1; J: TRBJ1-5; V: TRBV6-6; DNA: TGTGCCAGCAACGAGGGACAGGGGGATCAGCCCCAGCATTTT; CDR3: CASNEGQGDQPQHF
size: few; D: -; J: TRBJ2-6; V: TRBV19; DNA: TGTGCCAGTAGTTTGGCGGCCCTCGGGGCCAACGTCCTGACTTTC; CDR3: CASSLAALGANVLTF
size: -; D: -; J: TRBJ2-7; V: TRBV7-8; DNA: TGTGCCAGCAGCTTAAGGCTAGGTTCCTACGAGCAGTACTTC; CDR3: CASSLRLGSYEQYF
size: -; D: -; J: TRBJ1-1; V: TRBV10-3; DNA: TGTGCCATCAGTGAACAGGGAACGGGCACTGAAGCTTTCTTT; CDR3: CAISEQGTGTEAFF
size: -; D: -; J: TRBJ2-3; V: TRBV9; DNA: TGTGCCAGCAGCCCCGGCCTTCAGGCGACAGATACGCAGTATTTT; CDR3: CASSPGLQATDTQYF
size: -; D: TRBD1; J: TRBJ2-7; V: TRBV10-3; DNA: TGTGCCATCAGTGGACAGGGGGCGTGGGAGCAGTACTTC; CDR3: CAISGQGAWEQYF
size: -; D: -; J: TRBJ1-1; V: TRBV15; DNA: TGTGCCACCAGCAGCACCTACCGGGGGGGGCCGAACACTGAAGCTTTCTTT; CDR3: CATSSTYRGGPNTEAFF
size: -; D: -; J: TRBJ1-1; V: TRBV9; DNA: TGTGCCAGCAGCGTAGACCCCAGTGGAGGAGCTTTCTTT; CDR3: CASSVDPSGGAFF
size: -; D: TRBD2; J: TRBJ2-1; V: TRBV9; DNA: TGTGCCAGCAGCGTAGCTCCCCTAGCGGCGGGGGACAATGAGCAGTTCTTC; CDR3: CASSVAPLAAGDNEQFF
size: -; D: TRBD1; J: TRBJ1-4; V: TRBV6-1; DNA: TGTGCCAGCAGTGAGGACAGGACCCCCTCTAATGAAAAACTGTTTTTT; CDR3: CASSEDRTPSNEKLFF
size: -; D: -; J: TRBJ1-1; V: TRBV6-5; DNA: TGTGCCAGCAGTCTTCGGGGCACTGAAGCTTTCTTT; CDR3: CASSLRGTEAFF
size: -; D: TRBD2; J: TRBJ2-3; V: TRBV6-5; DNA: TGTGCCAGCAGGGGAGGGTGGGGCGCAGATACGCAGTATTTT; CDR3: CASRGGWGADTQYF
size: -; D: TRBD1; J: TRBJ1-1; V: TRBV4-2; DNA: TGTGCCAGCAGCCAAGTGGGTTGGAAGCAGGGGGCTGTGTTGGCTTTCTTT; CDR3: CASSQVGWKQGAVLAFF
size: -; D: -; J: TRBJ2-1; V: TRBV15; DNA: TGTGCCACCAGCAGAGGGGGGGTTGGGCCTTACTACAATGAGCAGTTCTTC; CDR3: CATSRGGVGPYYNEQFF
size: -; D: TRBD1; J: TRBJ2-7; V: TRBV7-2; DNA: TGTGCCAGCAGCTTAGCCGCTGTTTTACCGGGACAGGGGACCTACGAGCAGTACTTC; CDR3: CASSLAAVLPGQGTYEQYF
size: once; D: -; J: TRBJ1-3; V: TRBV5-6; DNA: TGTGCCAGCAGCTTGGACTGTGGAAACACCATATATTTT; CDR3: CASSLDCGNTIYF
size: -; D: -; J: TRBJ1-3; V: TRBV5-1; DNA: TGCGCCAGCAGCACCGGGACATTGGGTATTGGCTTTGGAAACACCATATATTTT; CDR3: CASSTGTLGIGFGNTIYF
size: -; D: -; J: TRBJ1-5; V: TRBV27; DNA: TGTGCCAGCAGTTTCCACGACAGGCAGCCCCAGCATTTT; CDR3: CASSFHDRQPQHF
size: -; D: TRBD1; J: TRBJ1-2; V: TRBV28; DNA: TGTGCCAGCAGTCCTCAACAGGGGTTAAGCTATGGCTACACCTTC; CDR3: CASSPQQGLSYGYTF
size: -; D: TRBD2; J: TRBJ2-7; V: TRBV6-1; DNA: TGTGCCAGCAGTCTCTCGGGGGGCTCCTACGAGCAGTACTTC; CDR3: CASSLSGGSYEQYF
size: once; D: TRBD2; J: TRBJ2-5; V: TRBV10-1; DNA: TGCGCCAGGATGATAGCGGGAGAGACCCAGTACTTC; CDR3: CARMIAGETQYF
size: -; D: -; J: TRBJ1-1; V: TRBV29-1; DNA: TGCAGCGCTGATACTGGCAGGTCCAACACTGAAGCTTTCTTT; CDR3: CSADTGRSNTEAFF
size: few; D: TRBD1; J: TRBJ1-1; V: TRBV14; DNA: TGTGCCAGCAGCCTTCCATTGGACAGGATGATGAACACTGAAGCTTTCTTT; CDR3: CASSLPLDRMMNTEAFF
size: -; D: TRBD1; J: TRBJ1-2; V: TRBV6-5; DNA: TGTGCCAGCAGCCGGACAGGGGGTGGCTACACCTTC; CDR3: CASSRTGGGYTF
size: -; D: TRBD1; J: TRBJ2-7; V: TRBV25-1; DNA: TGTGCCAGCGGGACAGGTCCCTCCTACGAGCAGTACTTC; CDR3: CASGTGPSYEQYF
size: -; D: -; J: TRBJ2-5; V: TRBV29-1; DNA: TGCAGCGTTGATCAGGGCGCCTCAGAGACCCAGTACTTC; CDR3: CSVDQGASETQYF